One and the same sample provided the 13 T cell receptor beta chains below, sequenced in a study of blood T cell repertoires in COVID-19. TCRdb's copy holds only in-frame clones and misses some; the assay was immunoSEQ multiplex PCR. The sample carries 350,000 or so clones, 80% to 90% recorded once. Material: peripheral blood. Receptors were obtained from a woman aged 25-40 years with COVID-19, enrolled during active disease.

The chain uses TRBV5-1 and TRBJ2-2, with 7 positions matching TRBD2. The germline gives CDR1 SGHRS, CDR2 YFSETQ. The CDR3 length is 16 residues. Trimming cost V 4 bases and J 6 bases; bases outside gene matches: 12. CDR3 sequence (DNA): TGCGCCAGCAGCCGCGGGGGTCGGCGGGAGTCCGGGGAGCTGTTTTTT. It is translated as CASSRGGRRESGELFF.

Remarks on this clone: Other DNA sequences from this sample encode an identical CDR3 as well. The chain carries TRBV28 and TRBJ2-1; D is perhaps TRBD2 (5 bases). The CDR3 extends over 14 amino acids. V lost 3 bases, J lost 0 bases, and 6 bases lay in between. Germline V gene lookup returns CDR1 MDHEN and CDR2 SYDVKM. The DNA of the CDR3 is TGTGCCAGCAGTTTTCGGGGCTCCTACAATGAGCAGTTCTTC. The encoded protein is CASSFRGSYNEQFF. Complete variable domain (other parts from reference TRBV28 and TRBJ2-1): DVKVTQSSRYLVKRTGEKVFLECVQDMDHENMFWYRQDPGLGLRLIYFSYDVKMKEKGDIPEGYSVSREKKERFSLILESASTNQTSMYLCASSFRGSYNEQFFGPGTRLTVL.

V usage is TRBV5-8 and J usage is TRBJ2-3, with 12 positions matching TRBD2. The CDR3 covers 15 residues. The germline CDR1 and CDR2 sequences are SGHTS and YDEGEE. Trimming cost V 0 bases and J 6 bases; bases outside gene matches: 2. Here the CDR3 reads CASSLDLAGGDTQYF. For the CDR3, the DNA is TGTGCCAGCAGCTTGGACCTAGCGGGAGGGGATACGCAGTATTTT.

The chain links TRBV19 to TRBJ2-3, with D unclear. Germline V gene lookup returns CDR1 LNHDA and CDR2 SQIVND (reference sequence). Trimming took 3 bases from V and 9 from J, leaving 16 bases between them. The CDR3 is 14 residues long. CDR3 sequence: CASSIGPQSPTQYF. CDR3 sequence (DNA): TGTGCCAGTAGTATTGGCCCCCAATCCCCGACGCAGTATTTT.

The V call is TRBV27, the J call TRBJ2-1; D perhaps matches TRBD2 (6 bases). CDR1 and CDR2 from the germline V gene are MNHEY and SMNVEV (reference sequence). The V end was cut by 1 base, the J end by 6 bases, with 16 bases between. The CDR3 loop spans 16 amino acids. CDR3 loop: CASSLLGLATGNEQFF. DNA of the CDR3: TGTGCCAGCAGTTTATTAGGGCTAGCGACGGGCAATGAGCAGTTCTTC.

V gene TRBV27 combines with J gene TRBJ2-6; 10 nucleotides agree with TRBD1. V gave up 2 bases and J gave up 2 bases; unmatched junction bases: 12. The CDR3 is made up of 20 amino acids. CDR1 is MNHEY, CDR2 SMNVEV, per germline (reference sequence). DNA for the CDR3: TGTGCCAGCAGTTTAGGGACAGGGGCACCTTGGGTCGCTGGGGCCAACGTCCTGACTTTC. Translation: CASSLGTGAPWVAGANVLTF. The full variable domain, in which reference TRBV27 and TRBJ2-6 provide the parts outside the CDR3, is EAQVTQNPRYLITVTGKKLTVTCSQNMNHEYMSWYRQDPGLGLRQIYYSMNVEVTDKGDVPEGYKVSRKEKRNFPLILESPSPNQTSLYFCASSLGTGAPWVAGANVLTFGAGSRLTVL.

CDR3 bases: TGTGCCAGCAGCGCCGACCCTAGAGGGGGCCTCCAAGAGACCCAGTACTTC. It yields the protein CASSADPRGGLQETQYF. The rearrangement uses TRBV9 and TRBJ2-5; 7 nucleotides match TRBD1. Looked up from germline, CDR1 is SGDLS and CDR2 is YYNGEE. The CDR3 has 17 amino acids. V trimming: 3 bases; J trimming: 1 base; junction bases outside the gene matches: 12.

This clone has just one count. The CDR3 is CASSQVPGGSYNSPLHF. The CDR3 region has the DNA TGCGCCAGCAGCCAAGTTCCCGGGGGCTCCTATAATTCACCCCTCCACTTT. The chain has TRBV4-1 and TRBJ1-6, with a tentative D call TRBD1 (5 bases). Deletions cut 1 base from V and 0 bases from J, with 10 bases between. The CDR3 loop spans 17 amino acids. Germline values: CDR1 MGHRA, CDR2 YSYEKL.

This chain uses TRBV2 with TRBJ2-4; the match to TRBD1 covers 8 bases. Germline V gene data show CDR1 as SNHLY and CDR2 as FYNNEI. This CDR3 is 17 amino acids long. J was trimmed by 2 bases and V by 9 bases; bases with no gene match: 15. The DNA of the CDR3 is TGTGCCAGTCAGGGGGCAGTTGGAGCTTTTACCAAAAACATTCAGTACTTC. Translation: CASQGAVGAFTKNIQYF.

The chain has TRBV24-1 and TRBJ2-1; maybe TRBD1 (7 bases). There are 15 residues in the CDR3. From germline, CDR1 is KGHDR and CDR2 SFDVKD. The V gene lost 3 bases and the J gene lost 2 bases, with 10 bases spanning the gap. Here the CDR3 DNA reads TGTGCCACCAGTGATGCGGGACAGACCTACAATGAGCAGTTCTTC. Protein: CATSDAGQTYNEQFF.

The rearrangement links TRBV5-6 to TRBJ1-2; D perhaps matches TRBD1 (5 bases). The CDR3 covers 15 residues. Germline V gene sequence: CDR1 SGHDT, CDR2 YYEEEE. V was cut by 4 bases and J by 1 base, with 14 bases left in between. The CDR3 bases are TGTGCCAGCAGCCCGGACATAAATCTTAACTATGGCTACACCTTC. Its protein is CASSPDINLNYGYTF. The variable domain in full, with the rest retrieved from reference TRBV5-6 and TRBJ1-2, is DAGVTQSPTHLIKTRGQQVTLRCSPKSGHDTVSWYQQALGQGPQFIFQYYEEEERQRGNFPDRFSGHQFPNYSSELNVNALLLGDSALYLCASSPDINLNYGYTFGSGTRLTVV.

V gene TRBV29-1 combines with J gene TRBJ2-5; 10 bases match TRBD1. The CDR3 runs to 13 residues. V was pared by 3 bases and J by 7 bases, with 5 bases of the junction left unmatched. Germline CDR1 SQVTM, CDR2 ANQGSEA. The CDR3 nucleotides read TGCAGCGTTGAGGGACAGGGGATGGGGACCCAGTACTTC. Amino acid sequence: CSVEGQGMGTQYF.

The rearrangement joins TRBV28 to TRBJ2-3; no firm D call. The CDR3 contains 13 residues. V was pared by 5 bases and J by 3 bases, with 9 bases between. The germline gives CDR1 MDHEN, CDR2 SYDVKM. CDR3 protein: CASSMQVTDTQYF. In nucleotides, the CDR3 is TGTGCCAGCAGTATGCAGGTGACAGATACGCAGTATTTT.